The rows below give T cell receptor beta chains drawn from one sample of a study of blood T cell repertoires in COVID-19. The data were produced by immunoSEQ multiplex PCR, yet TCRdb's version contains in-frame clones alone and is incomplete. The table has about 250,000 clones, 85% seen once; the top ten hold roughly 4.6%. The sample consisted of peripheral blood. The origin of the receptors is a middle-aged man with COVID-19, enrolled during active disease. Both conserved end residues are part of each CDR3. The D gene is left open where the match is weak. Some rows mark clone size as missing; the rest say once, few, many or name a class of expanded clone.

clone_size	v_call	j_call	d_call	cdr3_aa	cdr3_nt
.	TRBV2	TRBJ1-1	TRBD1	CASSKTGQGGYTEAFF	TGTGCCAGCAGTAAAACGGGACAGGGAGGGTACACTGAAGCTTTCTTT
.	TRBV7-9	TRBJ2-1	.	CASSLAGANEQFF	TGTGCCAGCAGCTTGGCAGGGGCCAATGAGCAGTTCTTC
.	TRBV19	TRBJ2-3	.	CASSTTGVSTDTQYF	TGTGCCAGTAGTACCACGGGGGTGAGCACAGATACGCAGTATTTT
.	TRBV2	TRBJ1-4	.	CAGQSTNEKLFF	TGTGCCGGACAGTCAACTAATGAAAAACTGTTTTTT
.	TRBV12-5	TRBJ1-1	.	CASGFEGTEAFF	TGTGCTAGTGGTTTCGAGGGCACTGAAGCTTTCTTT
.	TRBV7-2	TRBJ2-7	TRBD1	CASSSTGGVEQYF	TGTGCCAGCAGTTCGACAGGGGGCGTCGAGCAGTACTTC
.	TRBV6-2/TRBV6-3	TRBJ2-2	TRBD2	CASSLEPGLAGRTGELFF	TGTGCCAGCAGCCTTGAACCGGGACTAGCGGGGAGGACCGGGGAGCTGTTTTTT
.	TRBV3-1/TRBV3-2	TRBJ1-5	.	CASGGGQSNQPQHF	TGTGCCAGCGGGGGCGGACAGAGCAATCAGCCCCAGCATTTT
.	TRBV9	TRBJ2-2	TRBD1	CASSGGQGPTGELFF	TGTGCCAGCAGCGGAGGACAGGGTCCCACCGGGGAGCTGTTTTTT
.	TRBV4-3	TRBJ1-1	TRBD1	CASSQDRDTEAFF	TGCGCCAGCAGCCAGGACAGGGACACTGAAGCTTTCTTT
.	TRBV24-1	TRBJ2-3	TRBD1	CATSDSRQGGTDTQYF	TGTGCCACCAGTGATTCACGACAGGGGGGCACAGATACGCAGTATTTT
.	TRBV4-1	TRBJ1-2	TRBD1	CASSQDGTGVYGYTF	TGCGCCAGCAGCCAAGACGGGACAGGGGTCTATGGCTACACCTTC
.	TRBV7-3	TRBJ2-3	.	CASSLGGAGGDTQYF	TGTGCCAGCAGCTTAGGGGGGGCAGGAGGAGATACGCAGTATTTT
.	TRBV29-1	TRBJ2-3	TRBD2	CSAEGLAGDTQYF	TGCAGCGCCGAGGGGCTAGCGGGAGATACGCAGTATTTT
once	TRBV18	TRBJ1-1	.	CASSQTRGGTEAFF	TGTGCCAGCTCGCAGACCAGGGGTGGCACTGAAGCTTTCTTT
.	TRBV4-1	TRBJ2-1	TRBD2	CASSQAGLAGGPPTYNEQFF	TGCGCCAGCAGCCAGGCGGGACTAGCGGGGGGGCCTCCCACCTACAATGAGCAGTTCTTC
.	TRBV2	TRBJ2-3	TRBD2	CASSRGGGPLTDTQYF	TGTGCCAGCAGTCGGGGCGGGGGGCCACTCACAGATACGCAGTATTTT
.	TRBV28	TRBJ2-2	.	CASSHAGGNTGELFF	TGTGCCAGCAGCCACGCCGGGGGTAACACCGGGGAGCTGTTTTTT
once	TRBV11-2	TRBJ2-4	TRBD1	CASSPTTGVIAKNIQYF	TGTGCCAGCAGCCCAACGACAGGGGTGATAGCCAAAAACATTCAGTACTTC
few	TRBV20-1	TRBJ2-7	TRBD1	CSASTGGRGEQYF	TGCAGTGCTAGTACAGGGGGAAGAGGCGAGCAGTACTTC
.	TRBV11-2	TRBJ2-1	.	CASSRGINEQFF	TGTGCCAGCAGCCGCGGGATAAATGAGCAGTTCTTC
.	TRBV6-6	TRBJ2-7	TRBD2	CASSRGGEQYF	TGTGCCAGCAGTCGGGGGGGCGAGCAGTACTTC
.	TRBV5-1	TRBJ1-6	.	CASSDYRSGVSSPLHF	TGCGCCAGCAGCGATTACAGGAGCGGGGTTAGTTCACCCCTCCACTTT
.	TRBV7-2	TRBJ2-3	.	CASSLGLSYTDTQYF	TGTGCCAGCAGCTTAGGTCTCTCCTACACAGATACGCAGTATTTT
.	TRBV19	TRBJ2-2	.	CASRLRSAIGELFF	TGTGCCAGTAGGCTCCGGAGCGCCATCGGGGAGCTGTTTTTT
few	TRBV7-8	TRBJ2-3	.	CASSPPRRAGDTDTQYF	TGTGCCAGCAGCCCCCCCCGTCGGGCAGGGGATACAGATACGCAGTATTTT
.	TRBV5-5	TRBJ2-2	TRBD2	CASSLVAGANTGELFF	TGTGCCAGCAGCTTGGTGGCGGGGGCGAACACCGGGGAGCTGTTTTTT
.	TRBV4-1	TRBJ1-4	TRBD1	CASSQAGQGGEKLFF	TGCGCCAGCAGCCAAGCGGGCCAGGGGGGTGAAAAACTGTTTTTT
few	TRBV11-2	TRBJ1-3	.	CASSEQGPGNTIYF	TGTGCCAGCAGCGAGCAGGGTCCTGGAAACACCATATATTTT
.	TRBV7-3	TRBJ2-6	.	CASSLTPLRGANVLTF	TGTGCCAGCAGCTTAACGCCCCTCCGGGGGGCCAACGTCCTGACTTTC
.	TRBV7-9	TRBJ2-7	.	CASSLALSSNEQYF	TGTGCCAGCAGCTTAGCTCTCAGTTCGAACGAGCAGTACTTC
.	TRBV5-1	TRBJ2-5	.	CASSPATSQETQYF	TGCGCCAGCAGCCCGGCGACATCACAAGAGACCCAGTACTTC
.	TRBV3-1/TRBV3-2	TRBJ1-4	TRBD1	CAVGDRGKKLFF	TGTGCCGTAGGGGACAGGGGGAAAAAACTGTTTTTT
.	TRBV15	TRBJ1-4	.	CATSRDGGGFINEKLFF	TGTGCCACCAGCAGAGATGGGGGCGGTTTTATAAATGAAAAACTGTTTTTT
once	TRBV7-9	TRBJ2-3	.	CASSLDRYGGPTDTQYF	TGTGCCAGCAGCTTAGATAGATACGGGGGGCCCACAGATACGCAGTATTTT
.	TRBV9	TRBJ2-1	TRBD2	CARSVGGGAISYNEQFF	TGTGCCCGCAGCGTGGGCGGGGGGGCCATTTCCTACAATGAGCAGTTCTTC
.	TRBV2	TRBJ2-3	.	CASSGWASTDTQYF	TGTGCCAGCAGTGGCTGGGCTAGCACAGATACGCAGTATTTT
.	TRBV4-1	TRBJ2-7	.	CASSQGVGLRNEQYF	TGCGCCAGCAGCCAAGGTGTGGGGCTCCGGAACGAGCAGTACTTC
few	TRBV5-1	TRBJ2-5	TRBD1	CASSLGLTGTGVEETQYF	TGCGCCAGCAGCTTGGGACTCACCGGGACAGGGGTCGAGGAGACCCAGTACTTC
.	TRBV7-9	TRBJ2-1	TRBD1	CASSWTGVYNEQFF	TGTGCCAGCAGTTGGACAGGGGTCTACAATGAGCAGTTCTTC
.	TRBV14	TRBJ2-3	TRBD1	CASSQGRGLNTDTQYF	TGTGCCAGCAGCCAGGGCAGGGGGCTTAACACAGATACGCAGTATTTT
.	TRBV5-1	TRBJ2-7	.	CASSLQTGVDRKYYEQYF	TGCGCCAGCAGCTTGCAAACAGGTGTGGACAGAAAATACTACGAGCAGTACTTC
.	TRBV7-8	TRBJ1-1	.	CASSLVQGGTEAFF	TGTGCCAGCAGCTTAGTACAGGGCGGCACTGAAGCTTTCTTT
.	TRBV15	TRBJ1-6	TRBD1	CATSSRQGASSPLHF	TGTGCCACCAGCAGCCGACAGGGGGCGAGTTCACCCCTCCACTTT
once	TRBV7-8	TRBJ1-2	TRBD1	CASSLRQGVYGYTF	TGTGCCAGCAGCTTGCGACAGGGAGTCTATGGCTACACCTTC
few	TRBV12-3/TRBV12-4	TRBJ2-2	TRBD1	CASSPQGLGELFF	TGTGCCAGCAGTCCACAGGGGCTCGGGGAGCTGTTTTTT